The clone carrying this T cell receptor (beta chain) has a single count. Its antigen is not identified. Deletions cut 4 bases from V and 0 bases from J, with 12 bases between. The CDR3 has 15 residues. The germline CDR1 and CDR2 sequences are SGHNT and YYREEE (reference sequence). Clones were read by immunoSEQ multiplex PCR, and TCRdb kept only the in-frame ones, dropping some. The sample consists of over 55,000 clones, around 83% of them appearing once. This sample was included in a study of OX40 agonist ivuxolimab in advanced cancers. About the research overall: Every 2 weeks, patients got intravenous ivuxolimab at one of six dose levels (0.01-10 mg/kg).

General study findings and limits: No antigen was identified for the clonally expanded peripheral T cells. Both CD4+ and CD8+ T cell populations in blood had undergone clonal expansion by week 6 at 0.1 to 3.0 mg/kg.

Samples of blood were obtained at baseline, on cycle 4 day 1, and on cycle 7 day 1. The gene calls are TRBV5-4 and TRBJ2-3; possibly TRBD2 for D (5 bases). The clonotype comes from an adult with an advanced solid tumor such as melanoma, head and neck, liver or kidney cancer. The material sequenced was CD4+ or CD8+ T cells sorted from blood, taken in a trial of the OX40 agonist ivuxolimab. This chain's CDR3 is CASSADGLSTDTQYF. The DNA of the CDR3 is TGTGCCAGCAGCGCCGACGGACTTAGCACAGATACGCAGTATTTT.